This note documents a single T cell receptor beta chain sequence. Its antigen remains unknown. CD8+CD57+ cell expansion had been shown by flow cytometry in patients chosen for sequencing. Patients were therapy-naive when their blood was sampled. Template material for TCR beta VDJ and CDR3 profiling consisted of genomic DNA. TCRdb re-called the reads through MiXCR, storing one row per CDR3 protein. The sample holds about 240,000 distinct CDR3 sequences, 45% to 50% seen once. The source of the sample is a study of CD8+CD57+ T cells in acquired aplastic anemia. General study results and limits: Some 30 shared CD8+ CDR3s appeared highly expressed within patients' immunodominant clones.

There are 15 residues in the CDR3. Between the trimmed V and J ends, which lost 1 base and 3 bases, there was a span of 10 bases. Germline lookup yields CDR1 SGHVS and CDR2 FQNEAQ. This clonotype was obtained from a human donor with aplastic anemia. The sequencing input was sorted CD4+, CD8+, or CD8+CD57+ T cells (not recorded which) from PBMCs. The chain uses TRBV7-8 and TRBJ1-3; maybe TRBD1 (5 bases). For the CDR3, the DNA is TGTGCCAGCAGCTTAGTGGGGGGAGTTGGAAACACCATATATTTT. It is translated as CASSLVGGVGNTIYF.